The 9 T cell receptor beta chains given below trace back to one sample, sequenced in a study of shared clonotypes between healthy human individuals. Only in-frame clones appear in the TCRdb table, and some are missing; sequencing was by immunoSEQ multiplex PCR. The sample has a few hundred thousand clones, approximately 79% seen once. Material: PBMCs. These receptors were taken from a woman between 40 and 50 years old in good health. Some clones in this sample may be carry-over from other donors' samples.

The genes are TRBV2 and TRBJ2-1, with D possibly being TRBD2 (6 bases). Deletions cut 4 bases from V and 3 bases from J, with 16 bases between. Germline V gives CDR1 SNHLY, CDR2 FYNNEI. This CDR3 is built from 16 residues. The CDR3 sequence: CASSGASVYVYNEQFF. The CDR3 DNA is TGTGCCAGCAGTGGGGCTAGCGTCTATGTCTACAATGAGCAGTTCTTC.

About this clone itself: Additional DNA sequences in this sample encode the identical CDR3. In DNA, the CDR3 is TGCGCCAGCAGCTTGGGAGGGGCTAGCCAAGAGACCCAGTACTTC. Translated: CASSLGGASQETQYF. The chain has TRBV5-1 and TRBJ2-5, with D perhaps TRBD1 or TRBD2 (5 bases each). Germline loops: CDR1 SGHRS, CDR2 YFSETQ. CDR3 length equals 15 residues. V was shortened by 0 bases and J by 1 base, with 10 bases between the two germline ends.

This clone has a handful of counts. The V and J genes are TRBV7-6 and TRBJ2-7, with D unclear. The CDR3 contains 13 residues. Germline-derived CDR1 and CDR2 are SGHVS and FNYEAQ. Trimming left V 8 bases short and J 6 bases short, with 17 bases between. CDR3 sequence (DNA): TGTGCCAGCGGGCGAGTAGAAGATCGCGAGCAGTACTTC. It yields the protein CASGRVEDREQYF.

The CDR3 DNA reads TGTGCCAGCAGCTTAGGGCAGTCCTCCAATGAAAAACTGTTTTTT. As protein: CASSLGQSSNEKLFF. The chain couples TRBV7-9 to TRBJ1-4, with D unclear. This CDR3 has 15 residues. The V end lost 1 base, the J end lost 5 bases, and 11 bases lay between the germline ends. Looked up from germline, CDR1 is SEHNR and CDR2 is FQNEAQ (reference sequence).

The genes are TRBV2 and TRBJ1-1, with D possibly TRBD1 on 5 matching bases. The germline gives CDR1 SNHLY, CDR2 FYNNEI. V was cut by 0 bases and J by 5 bases, with 10 bases left in between. The CDR3 totals 14 residues. The CDR3 is CASSEAEWGTEAFF. The CDR3 DNA sequence: TGTGCCAGCAGTGAAGCGGAATGGGGGACTGAAGCTTTCTTT. Complete variable domain (other parts from reference TRBV2 and TRBJ1-1): EPEVTQTPSHQVTQMGQEVILRCVPISNHLYFYWYRQILGQKVEFLVSFYNNEISEKSEIFDDQFSVERPDGSNFTLKIRSTKLEDSAMYFCASSEAEWGTEAFFGQGTRLTVV.

Concerning this clone: Because the CDR3's place on the DNA is in doubt, the DNA is left out and the CDR3 is given as listed by TCRdb. The rearrangement uses TRBV4-1 and TRBJ1-2. From its first to its last residue, the CDR3 has 15 amino acids. CDR1 MGHRA and CDR2 YSYEKL come from the germline V gene. CDR3 in amino acids: CASSQDIVAGGASTF.

The gene calls are TRBV28 and TRBJ2-1; 9 bases are shared with TRBD2. Trimming removed 7 bases from V and 5 bases from J; junction bases left unmatched: 12. The CDR3 is 16 amino acids. Germline loops: CDR1 MDHEN, CDR2 SYDVKM. The CDR3 is CASTDLRLAGNNEQFF. CDR3 DNA sequence: TGTGCCAGCACCGACCTTAGGCTAGCGGGAAACAATGAGCAGTTCTTC.

This clone came up a few times. The chain employs TRBV6-5 and TRBJ2-2, with D unresolved. Germline loops: CDR1 MNHEY, CDR2 SVGAGI. The V and J ends lost 2 bases and 4 bases respectively, with 8 bases between them. This CDR3 has 14 residues. This CDR3 is CASSYVPSTGELFF. The CDR3 DNA reads TGTGCCAGCAGTTACGTCCCCAGCACCGGGGAGCTGTTTTTT.

The chain carries TRBV2 and TRBJ2-2; TRBD2 matches 7 bases. The CDR3 spans 15 residues. J was trimmed by 4 bases and V by 4 bases; bases with no gene match: 6. CDR1 is SNHLY and CDR2 is FYNNEI in the germline V gene. CDR3 sequence reads: CASSGLERGTGELFF. The CDR3 nucleotides read TGTGCCAGCAGTGGTCTCGAGCGGGGCACCGGGGAGCTGTTTTTT.